This TCR beta chain was identified during a study of T-cell reconstitution after alpha-beta-depleted transplantation in children. This sample's TCRbeta library carried unique molecular identifier barcodes. TCRdb processed the PCR reads anew with MiXCR; each CDR3 protein has one entry. The data hold about 72,000 distinct CDR3 sequences, with just under 7.5% observed a single time. This clonotype was seen repeatedly, ten times or more. CDR1 is SGHDT and CDR2 is YYEEEE in the germline V gene. Deletions cut 4 bases from V and 7 bases from J, with 12 bases between. The CDR3 runs to 12 residues. This clonotype was obtained from a human donor who donated a stem cell graft to a child with acute lymphoblastic leukemia. The chain carries TRBV5-6 and TRBJ2-7; D is possibly TRBD2 (6 bases). Here the sequenced sample was PBMCs from the stem cell graft donor, taken from the stem cell graft. The CDR3 sequence is CASSRGSREQYF. Here the CDR3 DNA reads TGTGCCAGCAGCCGGGGGTCCCGGGAGCAGTACTTC.